The 27 T cell receptor beta chains below were found in one sample sequenced in a study of T cell repertoires and leukemia-associated antigens. No antigen has been identified for these receptors. One entry per CDR3 protein, called by TCRdb with MiXCR from the 5' RACE reads. Of fewer than 15,000 distinct CDR3 sequences listed, roughly two fifths were seen once; the top ten hold 33%. What was sequenced was CD3+ T cells sorted from blood and cultured. These receptor sequences come from a female donor in good health.

In regard to this clonotype: The junction shows a germline mismatch at one end, possibly a read error. The CDR3 nucleotides read TGCGCCAGCACCGGAAAGGGACGTCCGAGCACTGAAGCTTTCTTT. Its translation: CASTGKGRPSTEAFF. The chain links TRBV6-5 to TRBJ1-1; a possible D gene is TRBD1 (5 bases). CDR3 length: 15 residues. In germline, CDR1 is MNHEY, CDR2 SVGAGI.

V gene TRBV29-1 combines with J gene TRBJ2-7; D is perhaps TRBD1 or TRBD2 (5 bases each). There are 13 residues in the CDR3. The V gene lost 7 bases and the J gene lost 4 bases, with 17 bases spanning the gap. In germline, CDR1 is SQVTM, CDR2 ANQGSEA. DNA of the CDR3: TGCAGCGCCATGAGGCTAGGGGAGTACGAGCAGTACTTC. This encodes CSAMRLGEYEQYF.

This clonotype has only a few counts. The chain employs TRBV5-1 and TRBJ2-1, with 7 positions matching TRBD1. The CDR3 runs to 12 residues. Looked up from germline, CDR1 is SGHRS and CDR2 is YFSETQ. With 5 bases clipped from V and 7 bases from J, the junction kept 3 bases outside the gene matches. This chain's CDR3 is CASRTGWNEQFF. The CDR3 DNA follows: TGCGCCAGCAGGACAGGGTGGAATGAGCAGTTCTTC.

A few counts support this clonotype. The rearrangement uses TRBV20-1 and TRBJ2-7; perhaps TRBD2 as D (6 bases). V was cut by 0 bases and J by 3 bases, with 9 bases left in between. The V gene's germline CDR1 is DFQATT and CDR2 SNEGSKA (reference sequence). The CDR3 has 13 residues. CDR3: CSARDRRDYEQYF. CDR3 in DNA: TGCAGTGCTAGAGACCGGCGGGACTACGAGCAGTACTTC.

J is TRBJ2-5 and V is TRBV14; TRBD2 is a possible D gene (5 bases). V lost 2 bases, J lost 7 bases, and 11 bases lay in between. CDR1 is SGHDN and CDR2 is FVKESK in the germline V gene. CDR3 length: 13 amino acids. For the CDR3, the DNA is TGTGCCAGCAGCCAACGTAGCGTAGTGACCCAGTACTTC. Its translation: CASSQRSVVTQYF.

As concerns this clonotype: A much larger clone lies one base from this, so it may be a read error. This rearrangement joins TRBV6-6 to TRBJ2-2, with D possibly being TRBD1 or TRBD2 (5 bases each). Per the germline V gene, CDR1 is MNHNY and CDR2 is SVGAGI (reference sequence). The CDR3 extends over 13 amino acids. CDR3: CASRTENTGEPFF. CDR3 nucleotides: TGTGCCAGCAGGACAGAGAACACCGGGGAGCCGTTTTTT.

The rearrangement uses TRBV5-1 and TRBJ2-3; D may be TRBD2 (5 bases). The CDR3 totals 14 residues. CDR1 is SGHRS, CDR2 YFSETQ, per germline. V dropped 5 bases and J dropped 2 bases, with 12 bases sitting between them. The CDR3 is CASRLSGNTDTQYF. DNA of the CDR3: TGCGCCAGCAGGCTCAGCGGAAACACAGATACGCAGTATTTT.

This chain connects TRBV4-2 to TRBJ1-6, with D perhaps matching TRBD1 (5 bases). CDR1 is LGHNA and CDR2 is YNFKEQ in the germline V gene. Trimming stripped 4 bases from V and 5 bases from J, with 12 bases between. CDR3 length: 15 residues. The chain's CDR3 is CASSPGTPNNSPLHF. For the CDR3, the DNA is TGTGCCAGCAGCCCAGGGACCCCTAATAATTCACCCCTCCACTTT.

This clonotype was observed a few times. The chain couples TRBV6-1 to TRBJ2-7, with TRBD2 as a possible D gene (5 bases). CDR3 length equals 13 residues. Trimming took 4 bases from V and 0 from J, leaving 7 bases between them. From germline, CDR1 is MNHNS and CDR2 SASEGT. The CDR3 region is CASSATSSYEQYF. The CDR3 nucleotides are TGTGCCAGCAGTGCCACTAGCTCCTACGAGCAGTACTTC.

This clonotype was detected once. V and J are TRBV9 and TRBJ2-7, with D hard to call. The CDR3 has 16 residues. V was pared by 3 bases and J by 3 bases, with 19 bases between. Germline CDR1 and CDR2: SGDLS and YYNGEE. The CDR3 loop reads CASSETPTTVLYEQYF. Here the CDR3 DNA reads TGTGCCAGCAGCGAGACTCCCACGACTGTACTCTACGAGCAGTACTTC.

Regarding this clonotype: Relative to the germline gene, one junction end is altered; a read error may explain this. The chain uses TRBV4-2 and TRBJ1-1, with 10 positions matching TRBD1. The CDR3 is 15 residues long. CDR1 is LGHNA and CDR2 is YNFKEQ in the germline V gene. CDR3: CACSQRTGGYTEAFF. The DNA of the CDR3 is TGTGCCTGCAGCCAAAGGACAGGGGGGTACACTGAAGCTTTCTTT.

The chain combines TRBV12-3 or TRBV12-4 with TRBJ2-6, with 8 bases lining up with TRBD2. This CDR3 has 21 residues. With 1 base clipped from V and 0 bases from J, the junction kept 14 bases outside the gene matches. For the CDR3, the DNA is TGTGCCAGCAGTTTAGTAATATTCCTACGGGGGACTAGCTCTGGGGCCAACGTCCTGACTTTC. It is translated as CASSLVIFLRGTSSGANVLTF.

Concerning this clonotype itself: Its ends do not fully match the called genes, so a read error is possible. This chain links TRBV6-5 with TRBJ2-5; D tentatively reads TRBD1 or TRBD2 (5 bases each). CDR3 length equals 14 residues. Germline V gene lookup returns CDR1 MNHEY and CDR2 SVGAGI. The CDR3 sequence is CASSHSLGEETQHF. The CDR3 DNA reads as TGTGCCAGTAGTCACTCACTAGGGGAAGAGACCCAGCACTTC.

The genes are TRBV5-1 and TRBJ2-3; 10 bases match TRBD2. Germline lookup yields CDR1 SGHRS and CDR2 YFSETQ. After removal of 3 bases from V and 4 bases from J, the junction contained 5 bases not matched to a gene. The CDR3 is 15 amino acids. Here the CDR3 reads CASSSVLAGADTQYF. The CDR3 DNA is TGCGCCAGCAGCTCGGTTCTAGCGGGAGCAGATACGCAGTATTTT.

This clonotype was counted a few times. V usage is TRBV20-1 and J usage is TRBJ1-6, with D tentatively TRBD1 (5 bases). The V gene's germline CDR1 is DFQATT and CDR2 SNEGSKA (reference sequence). There are 17 residues in the CDR3. Trimming removed 3 bases from V and 4 bases from J, with 19 bases in between. In DNA, the CDR3 is TGCAGTGCTAGGATTACGGGAATGGGGACTTATAATTCACCCCTCCACTTT. Its protein product is CSARITGMGTYNSPLHF.

Regarding this clonotype: A much larger clone differs from this one at a single base, so this may be a read error. The V gene is TRBV4-2, the J gene TRBJ2-5; 10 bases match TRBD2. The CDR3 contains 17 residues. The V gene end was trimmed by 1 base and the J gene end by 4 bases; junction bases not matched to a gene: 9. Germline lookup yields CDR1 LGHNA and CDR2 YNFKEQ. CDR3 bases: TGTGCCAGCAGCCAAGGGTTACTAGCGGGACCTCGAGAGACCCAGTACTTC. This translates into CASSQGLLAGPRETQYF.

This chain links TRBV5-1 with TRBJ1-4; D is unclear. The CDR3 sequence is 16 residues long. CDR1 is SGHRS, CDR2 YFSETQ, per germline. Trimming took 0 bases from V and 7 from J, leaving 16 bases between them. CDR3 DNA sequence: TGCGCCAGCAGCTTGGAGTTGAAAGGTGGTGGTGAAAAACTGTTTTTT. Translating it yields CASSLELKGGGEKLFF.

Concerning this clonotype itself: One end of the junction fails to match germline, which may point to a read error. The rearrangement links TRBV7-7 to TRBJ2-7; 8 positions agree with TRBD1. Germline CDR1 is SSHAT and CDR2 is FNYEAQ (reference sequence). The CDR3 totals 18 residues. The CDR3 loop reads CASSLGGQGNRVYYEQYF. CDR3 DNA: TGTGCTAGCAGCTTAGGAGGACAGGGCAATAGGGTCTACTACGAGCAGTACTTC.

This clonotype was counted between two and nine times. The chain couples TRBV18 to TRBJ2-6, with TRBD1 as a possible D gene (6 bases). Trimming took 2 bases from V and 0 from J, leaving 20 bases between them. CDR3 length: 20 residues. From germline, CDR1 is KGHSH and CDR2 LQKENI. The CDR3 sequence is CASSPFPEDSMISGANVLTF. CDR3 DNA: TGTGCCAGCTCACCATTTCCCGAGGACAGCATGATCTCTGGGGCCAACGTCCTGACTTTC.

By its share, this clonotype is medium-sized. V usage is TRBV29-1 and J usage is TRBJ2-1, with 11 bases aligning to TRBD2. J gave up 8 bases and V 4 bases, and 4 bases lay outside the gene matches. Per germline, CDR1 SQVTM and CDR2 ANQGSEA. This CDR3 is 13 amino acids long. CDR3 in amino acids: CSVVAGGRDEQFF. The DNA of the CDR3 is TGCAGCGTTGTAGCGGGAGGGAGGGATGAGCAGTTCTTC.

This clonotype is medium-sized in the sample. This CDR3 fails to terminate in the conserved phenylalanine or tryptophan, so it likely reflects a read error. Because the CDR3's place on the DNA is in doubt, the DNA is left out and the CDR3 is given as listed by TCRdb. The chain recombines TRBV12-3 or TRBV12-4 with TRBJ2-1; the table assigns TRBD1, which was not confirmed against the DNA. The CDR3 length is 12 residues, termini included. The CDR3 loop reads CASSLSWDRLWV.

The genes are TRBV5-5 and TRBJ1-3, with 7 bases fitting TRBD1. Germline CDR1 SGHKS, CDR2 YYEKEE (reference sequence). Unmatched junction bases numbered 6, after V lost 4 bases and J lost 2 bases. The CDR3 is 15 amino acids. The CDR3 region has the DNA TGTGCCAGCAGCGGGGGACAGCCACCTGGAAACACCATATATTTT. It specifies CASSGGQPPGNTIYF.

Comment on this clonotype: A read error is possible here, since a much larger clone lies one base away. The chain joins TRBV5-1 to TRBJ2-5; either TRBD1 or TRBD2 may supply D (5 bases each). Germline V gene sequence: CDR1 SGHRS, CDR2 YFSETQ. The CDR3 loop spans 13 amino acids. The CDR3 loop reads CASRRDEQETRYF. DNA of the CDR3: TGCGCCAGCAGACGGGACGAGCAAGAGACCCGGTACTTC.

The chain joins TRBV9 to TRBJ1-1, with D perhaps matching TRBD1 (6 bases). The CDR3 sequence is 14 residues long. The germline V gene has CDR1 SGDLS and CDR2 YYNGEE. V lost 0 bases, J lost 10 bases, and 16 bases lay in between. The CDR3 sequence: CASSVGGGHTGAFF. In DNA, the CDR3 is TGTGCCAGCAGCGTAGGGGGGGGACACACAGGAGCTTTCTTT.

The J gene is TRBJ2-2, the V gene TRBV18, with TRBD2 identical over 8 bases. CDR1 KGHSH and CDR2 LQKENI come from the germline V gene. The CDR3 is made up of 15 amino acids. Trimming at V came to 3 bases and at J to 5 bases, leaving 5 bases not matched to a gene. The CDR3 region is CASSPSGSRTGELFF. Written as DNA, the CDR3 is TGTGCCAGCTCACCGAGCGGGAGTCGGACCGGGGAGCTGTTTTTT.

The rearrangement joins TRBV7-2 to TRBJ2-3; 10 bases are a match to TRBD2. CDR1 and CDR2 (germline): SGHTA, FQGNSA. Unmatched junction bases numbered 8, after V lost 5 bases and J lost 0 bases. The CDR3 has 17 amino acids. The DNA of the CDR3 is TGTGCCAGCAGCCCCAACCCGGGACTAGCGAGCACAGATACGCAGTATTTT. Translating gives CASSPNPGLASTDTQYF.

This clonotype has only a few counts. This chain uses TRBV20-1 with TRBJ2-3; tentative D call: TRBD1 (5 bases). The CDR3 covers 14 residues. The V gene's germline CDR1 is DFQATT and CDR2 SNEGSKA (reference sequence). Trimming cost V 6 bases and J 4 bases, with 17 bases left between them. The CDR3 spells CSARTWTLADTQYF. As DNA, the CDR3 is TGCAGTGCCAGAACTTGGACACTGGCAGATACGCAGTATTTT.